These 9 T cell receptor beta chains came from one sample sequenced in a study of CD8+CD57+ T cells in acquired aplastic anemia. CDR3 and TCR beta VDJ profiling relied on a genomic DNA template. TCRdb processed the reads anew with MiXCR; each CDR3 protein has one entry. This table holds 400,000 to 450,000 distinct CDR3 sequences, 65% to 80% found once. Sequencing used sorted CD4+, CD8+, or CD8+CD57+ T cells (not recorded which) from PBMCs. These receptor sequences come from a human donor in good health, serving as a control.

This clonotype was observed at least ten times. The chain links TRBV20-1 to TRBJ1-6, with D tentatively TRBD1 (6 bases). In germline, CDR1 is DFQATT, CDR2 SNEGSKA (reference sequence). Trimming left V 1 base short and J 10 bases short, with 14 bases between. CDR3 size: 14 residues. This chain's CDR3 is CSARVNGGHSPLHF. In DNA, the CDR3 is TGCAGTGCTAGAGTGAACGGGGGGCACTCACCCCTCCACTTT.

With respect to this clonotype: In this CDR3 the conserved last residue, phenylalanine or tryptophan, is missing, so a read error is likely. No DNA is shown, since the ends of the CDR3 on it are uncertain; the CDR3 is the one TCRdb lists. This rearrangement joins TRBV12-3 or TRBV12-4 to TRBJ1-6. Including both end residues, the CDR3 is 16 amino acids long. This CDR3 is CASWRGTATYGYTLGS.

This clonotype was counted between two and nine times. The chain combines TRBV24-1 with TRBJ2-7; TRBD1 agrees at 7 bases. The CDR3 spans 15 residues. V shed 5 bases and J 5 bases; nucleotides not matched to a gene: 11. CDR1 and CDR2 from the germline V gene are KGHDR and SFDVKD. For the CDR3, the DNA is TGTGCCACCAGTGTCTCGACAGGGAAGAGCGACGAGCAGTACGTC. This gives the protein CATSVSTGKSDEQYV.

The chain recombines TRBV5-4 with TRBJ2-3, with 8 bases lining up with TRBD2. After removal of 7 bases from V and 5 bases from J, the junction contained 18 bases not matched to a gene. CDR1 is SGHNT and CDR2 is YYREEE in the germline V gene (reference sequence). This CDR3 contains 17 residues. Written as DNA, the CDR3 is TGTGCCAGCCTATTCGATTCGGTAGCGGGATTACGAGATACGCAGTATTTT. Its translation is CASLFDSVAGLRDTQYF.

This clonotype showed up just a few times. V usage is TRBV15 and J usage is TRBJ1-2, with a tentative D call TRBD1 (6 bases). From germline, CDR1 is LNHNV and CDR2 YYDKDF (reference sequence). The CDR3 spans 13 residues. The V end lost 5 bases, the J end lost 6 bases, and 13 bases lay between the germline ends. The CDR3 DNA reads TGTGCCACCAGCCTAACGGGGGGCGATGGCTACACCTTC. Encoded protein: CATSLTGGDGYTF.

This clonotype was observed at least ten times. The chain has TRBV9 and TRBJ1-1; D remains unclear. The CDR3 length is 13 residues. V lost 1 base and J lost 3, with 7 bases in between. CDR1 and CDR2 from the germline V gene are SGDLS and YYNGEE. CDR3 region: CASSVQSDTEAFF. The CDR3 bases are TGTGCCAGCAGCGTACAATCGGACACTGAAGCTTTCTTT.

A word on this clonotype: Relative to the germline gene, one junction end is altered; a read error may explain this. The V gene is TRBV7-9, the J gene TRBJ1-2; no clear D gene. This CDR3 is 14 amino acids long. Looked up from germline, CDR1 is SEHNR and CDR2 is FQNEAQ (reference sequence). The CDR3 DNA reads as TGTGCCAGCAAGGATGCAGAACGAGCTAACTGTGGCTACTTC. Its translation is CASKDAERANCGYF.

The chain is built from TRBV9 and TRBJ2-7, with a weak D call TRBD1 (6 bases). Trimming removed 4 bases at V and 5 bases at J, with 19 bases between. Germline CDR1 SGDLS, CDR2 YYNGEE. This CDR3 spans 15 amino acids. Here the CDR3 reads CASSLADGDTNEQYF. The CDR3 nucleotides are TGTGCCAGCAGCTTAGCCGATGGGGACACCAACGAGCAGTACTTC.

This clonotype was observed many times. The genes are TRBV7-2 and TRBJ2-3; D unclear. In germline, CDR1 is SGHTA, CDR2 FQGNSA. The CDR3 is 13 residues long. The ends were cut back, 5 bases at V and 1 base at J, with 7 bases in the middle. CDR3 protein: CASSLARTDTQYF. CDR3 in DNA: TGTGCCAGCAGCCTCGCGCGCACAGATACGCAGTATTTT.